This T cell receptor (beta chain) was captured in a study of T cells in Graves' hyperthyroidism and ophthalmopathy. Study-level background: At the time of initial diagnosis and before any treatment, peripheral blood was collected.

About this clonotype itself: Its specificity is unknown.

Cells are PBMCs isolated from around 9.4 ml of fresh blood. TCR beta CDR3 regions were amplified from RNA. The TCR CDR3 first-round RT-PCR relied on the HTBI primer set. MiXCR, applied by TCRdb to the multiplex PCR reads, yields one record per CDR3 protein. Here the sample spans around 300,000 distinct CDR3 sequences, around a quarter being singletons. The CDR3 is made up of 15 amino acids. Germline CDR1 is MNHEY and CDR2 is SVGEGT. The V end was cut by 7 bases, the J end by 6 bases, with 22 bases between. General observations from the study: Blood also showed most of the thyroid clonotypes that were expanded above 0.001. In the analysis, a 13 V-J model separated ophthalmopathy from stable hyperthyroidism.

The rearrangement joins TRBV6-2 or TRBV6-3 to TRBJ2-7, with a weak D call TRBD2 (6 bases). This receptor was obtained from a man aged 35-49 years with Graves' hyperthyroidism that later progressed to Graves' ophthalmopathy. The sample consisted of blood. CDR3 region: CASTLSGAGFSEQYF. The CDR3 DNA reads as TGTGCCAGCACCCTCAGCGGAGCGGGCTTTAGCGAGCAGTACTTC.